The clone carrying this T cell receptor beta chain has just a few counts. Its antigen is unknown. General study points: Tumor memory CD4+ T cell TCR gene usage was found to cluster with blood and lymph node memory CD4+ cells and with lymph node naive CD4+ cells.

Full-length variable regions came from constant-region reverse primers plus semi-nested Nested Universal Primer A PCR. TCRdb reprocessed the 5' RACE reads via MiXCR and lists one record per CDR3 protein. The sample holds tens of thousands of distinct CDR3 sequences, around a fifth seen once. The CDR3 contains 14 residues. CDR1 and CDR2 (germline): DFQATT, SNEGSKA (reference sequence). Trimming stripped 5 bases from V and 6 bases from J, with 16 bases between. The sample taken for sequencing was memory CD4+ T cells sorted from a lymph node. The sample's subset: memory CD4+ T cells, CD4+CD45RO+CD25-. The TCR originated in a female donor with breast cancer. The chain joins TRBV20-1 to TRBJ2-2; D is possibly TRBD1 (6 bases). The CDR3: CSARKTGLAGELFF. For the CDR3, the DNA is TGCAGTGCTCGGAAGACAGGTCTCGCCGGGGAGCTGTTTTTT.